The T cell receptor beta chain under discussion was sequenced for a study of T cell responses to AZD1222 COVID-19 vaccine. The repertoire was sequenced with immunoSEQ multiplex PCR; TCRdb's copy has only in-frame clones and lacks some. Of 120,000 or so clones listed, about 89% are singletons. To note about this clone: Its antigen remains unidentified.

Whole-study findings and limits: Spike-specific TCR depth and breadth grew after two AZD1222 doses.

Germline lookup yields CDR1 SGHRS and CDR2 YFSETQ. The CDR3 totals 14 residues. V shed 0 bases and J shed 4 bases, with 10 bases lying between them. The sequence derives from an adult in good health. Sequences were derived from peripheral blood, sampled on day 0 of AZD1222 vaccination. The chain carries TRBV5-1 and TRBJ1-1; unclear D gene. The CDR3 loop reads CASSLDGRATEAFF. Written as DNA, the CDR3 is TGCGCCAGCAGCTTGGACGGAAGGGCCACTGAAGCTTTCTTT.